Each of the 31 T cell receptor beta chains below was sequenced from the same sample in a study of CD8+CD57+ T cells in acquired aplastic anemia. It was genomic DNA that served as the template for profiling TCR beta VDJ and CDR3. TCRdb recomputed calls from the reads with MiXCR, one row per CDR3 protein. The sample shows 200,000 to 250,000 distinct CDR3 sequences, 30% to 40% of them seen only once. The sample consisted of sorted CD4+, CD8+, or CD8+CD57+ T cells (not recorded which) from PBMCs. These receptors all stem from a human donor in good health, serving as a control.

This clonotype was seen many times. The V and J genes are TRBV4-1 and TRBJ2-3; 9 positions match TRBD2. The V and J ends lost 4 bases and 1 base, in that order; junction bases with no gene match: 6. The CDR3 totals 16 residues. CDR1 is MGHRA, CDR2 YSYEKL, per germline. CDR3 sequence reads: CASSRGLAGGTDTQYF. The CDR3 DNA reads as TGCGCCAGCAGCCGGGGACTAGCAGGGGGCACAGATACGCAGTATTTT.

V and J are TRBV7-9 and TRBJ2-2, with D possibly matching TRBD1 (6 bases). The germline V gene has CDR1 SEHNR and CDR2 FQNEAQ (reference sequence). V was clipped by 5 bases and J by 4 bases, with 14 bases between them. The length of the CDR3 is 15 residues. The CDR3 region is CASSRWDTSTGELFF. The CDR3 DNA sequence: TGTGCCAGCAGCCGGTGGGACACATCCACCGGGGAGCTGTTTTTT.

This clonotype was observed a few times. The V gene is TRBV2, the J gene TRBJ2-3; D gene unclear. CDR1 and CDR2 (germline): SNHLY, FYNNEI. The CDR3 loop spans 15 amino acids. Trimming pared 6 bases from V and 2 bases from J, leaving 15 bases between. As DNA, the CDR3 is TGTGCCAGCAGCCAAGTTGGCTATCCCACAGATACGCAGTATTTT. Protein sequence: CASSQVGYPTDTQYF.

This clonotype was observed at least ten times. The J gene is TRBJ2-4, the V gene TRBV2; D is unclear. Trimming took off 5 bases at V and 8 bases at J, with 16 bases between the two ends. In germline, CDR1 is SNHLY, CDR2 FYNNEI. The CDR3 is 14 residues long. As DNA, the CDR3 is TGTGCCAGCAGTTCACCGAGCAACGCGGACATTCAGTACTTC. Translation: CASSSPSNADIQYF.

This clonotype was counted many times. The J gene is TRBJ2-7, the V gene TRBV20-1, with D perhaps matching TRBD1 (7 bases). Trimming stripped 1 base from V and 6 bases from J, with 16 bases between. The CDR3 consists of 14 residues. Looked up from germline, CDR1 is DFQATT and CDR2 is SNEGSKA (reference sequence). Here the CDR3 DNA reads TGCAGTGCTAGAGTACAGGGGCACGGGGGCGAGCAGTACTTC. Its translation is CSARVQGHGGEQYF.

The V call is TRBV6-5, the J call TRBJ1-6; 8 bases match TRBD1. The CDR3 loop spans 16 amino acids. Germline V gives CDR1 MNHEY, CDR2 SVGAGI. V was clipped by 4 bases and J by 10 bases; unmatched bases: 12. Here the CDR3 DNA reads TGTGCCAGCAGTTCCGTTGGACAGGGTACCAACTCACCCCTCCACTTT. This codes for CASSSVGQGTNSPLHF.

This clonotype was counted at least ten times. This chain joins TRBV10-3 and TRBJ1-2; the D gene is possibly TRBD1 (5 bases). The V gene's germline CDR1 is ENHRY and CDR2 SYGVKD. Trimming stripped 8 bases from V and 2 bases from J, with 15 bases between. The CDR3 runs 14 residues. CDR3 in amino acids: CAIRKTGTNYGYTF. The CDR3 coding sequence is TGTGCCATCCGCAAAACAGGAACCAACTATGGCTACACCTTC.

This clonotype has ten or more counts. CDR3 nucleotide sequence: TGCAGTGCTAGAGGTGGGGCGCGTCTGAACACTGAAGCTTTCTTT. As protein: CSARGGARLNTEAFF. This sequence joins TRBV20-1 and TRBJ1-1, with D tentatively TRBD1 (5 bases). The CDR3 is 15 amino acids. The V gene lost 1 base and the J gene lost 0 bases, with 12 bases spanning the gap. Germline-derived CDR1 and CDR2 are DFQATT and SNEGSKA (reference sequence).

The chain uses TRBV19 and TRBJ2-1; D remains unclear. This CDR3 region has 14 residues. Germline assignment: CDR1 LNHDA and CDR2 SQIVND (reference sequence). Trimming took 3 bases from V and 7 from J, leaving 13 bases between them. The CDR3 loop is CASSIFGPPNEQFF. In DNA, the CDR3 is TGTGCCAGTAGTATCTTCGGGCCGCCGAATGAGCAGTTCTTC.

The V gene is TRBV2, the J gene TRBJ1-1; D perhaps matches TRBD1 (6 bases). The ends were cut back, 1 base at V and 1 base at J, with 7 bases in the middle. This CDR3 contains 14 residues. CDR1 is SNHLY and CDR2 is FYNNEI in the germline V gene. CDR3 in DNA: TGTGCCAGCAGTGAAGGGACAGAGAACACTGAAGCTTTCTTT. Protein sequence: CASSEGTENTEAFF.

CDR3 loop: CASSQVEASEQYF. The CDR3 nucleotides read TGTGCCAGCAGCCAAGTGGAAGCCTCAGAGCAGTACTTC. This chain uses TRBV3-1 with TRBJ2-7; no clear D gene. Trimming stripped 1 base from V and 7 bases from J, with 11 bases between. CDR1 and CDR2 from the germline V gene are LGHDT and YNNKEL (reference sequence). The CDR3 loop spans 13 amino acids.

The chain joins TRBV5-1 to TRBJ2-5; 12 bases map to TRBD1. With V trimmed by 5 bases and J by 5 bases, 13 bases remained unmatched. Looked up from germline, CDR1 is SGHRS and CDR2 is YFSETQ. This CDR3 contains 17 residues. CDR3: CASRPDSGTGGWETQYF. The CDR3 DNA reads TGCGCCAGCAGGCCCGACTCCGGGACAGGGGGCTGGGAGACCCAGTACTTC.

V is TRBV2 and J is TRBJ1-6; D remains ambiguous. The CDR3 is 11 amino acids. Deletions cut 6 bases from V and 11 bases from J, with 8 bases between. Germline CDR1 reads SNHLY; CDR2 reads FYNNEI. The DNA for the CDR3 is TGTGCCAGCAGATACAGCACACCCCTCCACTTT. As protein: CASRYSTPLHF.

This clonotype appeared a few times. The CDR3 coding sequence is TGTGCCAGCAGCTTAGATCAGCTAGCGGGAGCCTCCGAGCAGTACTTC. This translates into CASSLDQLAGASEQYF. The V gene is TRBV11-2, the J gene TRBJ2-7; 10 nucleotides agree with TRBD2. This CDR3 contains 16 residues. With 0 bases clipped from V and 6 bases from J, the junction kept 8 bases outside the gene matches. From germline, CDR1 is SGHAT and CDR2 FQNNGV. Supplemented by reference TRBV11-2 and TRBJ2-7, the full variable domain reads EAGVAQSPRYKIIEKRQSVAFWCNPISGHATLYWYQQILGQGPKLLIQFQNNGVVDDSQLPKDRFSAERLKGVDSTLKIQPAKLEDSAVYLCASSLDQLAGASEQYFGPGTRLTVT.

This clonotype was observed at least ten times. The CDR3 loop reads CATSRVRGDRSTKSGNTIYF. The CDR3 nucleotides read TGTGCCACCAGCAGAGTTCGTGGGGACAGGAGCACGAAGTCTGGAAACACCATATATTTT. The V and J genes are TRBV15 and TRBJ1-3; TRBD1 matches 8 bases. The germline V gene encodes CDR1 LNHNV and CDR2 YYDKDF (reference sequence). The CDR3 runs 20 residues. V lost 1 base and J lost 1; bases outside the gene matches: 15.

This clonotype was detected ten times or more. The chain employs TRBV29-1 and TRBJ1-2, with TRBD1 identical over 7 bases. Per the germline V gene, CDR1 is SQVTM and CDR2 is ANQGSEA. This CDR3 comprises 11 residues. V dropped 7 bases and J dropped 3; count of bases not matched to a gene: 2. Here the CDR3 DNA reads TGCAGCGCAGGACAGGACTATGGCTACACCTTC. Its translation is CSAGQDYGYTF.

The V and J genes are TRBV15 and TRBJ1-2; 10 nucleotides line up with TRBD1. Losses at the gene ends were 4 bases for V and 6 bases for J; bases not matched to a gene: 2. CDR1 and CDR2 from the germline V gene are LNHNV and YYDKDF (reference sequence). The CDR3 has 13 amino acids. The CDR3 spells CATSTGQGNGYTF. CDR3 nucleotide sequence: TGTGCCACCAGCACGGGACAGGGGAATGGCTACACCTTC.

The CDR3 sequence is CASTPLGVGYSNQPQHF. The CDR3 DNA reads TGTGCCAGCACCCCCCTAGGAGTGGGTTATAGCAATCAGCCCCAGCATTTT. The rearrangement uses TRBV6-1 and TRBJ1-5; D is unclear. V was pared by 7 bases and J by 0 bases, with 19 bases between. The CDR3 runs 17 residues. Germline V gives CDR1 MNHNS, CDR2 SASEGT.

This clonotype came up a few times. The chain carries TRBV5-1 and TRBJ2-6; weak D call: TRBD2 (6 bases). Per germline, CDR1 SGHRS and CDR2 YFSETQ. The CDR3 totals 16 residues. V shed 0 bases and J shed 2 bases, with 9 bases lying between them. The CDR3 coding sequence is TGCGCCAGCAGCTTGGCCGGGGGTGCTGGGGCCAACGTCCTGACTTTC. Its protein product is CASSLAGGAGANVLTF.

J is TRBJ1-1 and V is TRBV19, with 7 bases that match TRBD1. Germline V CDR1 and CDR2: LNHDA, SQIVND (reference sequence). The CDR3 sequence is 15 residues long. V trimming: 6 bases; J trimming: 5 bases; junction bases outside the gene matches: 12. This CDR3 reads CASSFSNRGGTEAFF. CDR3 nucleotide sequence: TGTGCCAGTAGCTTCTCCAACAGGGGAGGGACTGAAGCTTTCTTT.

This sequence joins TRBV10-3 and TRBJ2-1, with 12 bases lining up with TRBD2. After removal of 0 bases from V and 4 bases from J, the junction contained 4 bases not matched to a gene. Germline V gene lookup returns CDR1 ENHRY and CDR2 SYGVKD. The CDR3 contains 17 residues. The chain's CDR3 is CAISESTSGGEYNEQFF. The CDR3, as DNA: TGTGCCATCAGTGAGTCGACTAGCGGGGGTGAATACAATGAGCAGTTCTTC.

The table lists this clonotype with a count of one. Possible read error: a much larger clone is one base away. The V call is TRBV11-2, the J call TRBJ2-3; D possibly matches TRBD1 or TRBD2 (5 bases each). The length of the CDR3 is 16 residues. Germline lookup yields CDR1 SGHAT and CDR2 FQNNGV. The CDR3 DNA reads TGTGCCAGCGGCTTAGTTGGGGGACCAAGCACAGATACGCAGTATTTT. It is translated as CASGLVGGPSTDTQYF.

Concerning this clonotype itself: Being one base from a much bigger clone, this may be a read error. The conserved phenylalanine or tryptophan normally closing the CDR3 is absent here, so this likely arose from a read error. CDR3 residues: CASSDHRGSAFL. The CDR3, as DNA: TGTGCCAGCAGCGATCACAGAGGATCCGCTTTCCTT. The rearrangement joins TRBV5-5 to TRBJ1-1; D unresolved. Germline V gives CDR1 SGHKS, CDR2 YYEKEE (reference sequence). V gave up 4 bases and J gave up 11 bases, with 15 bases separating them. The CDR3 runs 12 residues.

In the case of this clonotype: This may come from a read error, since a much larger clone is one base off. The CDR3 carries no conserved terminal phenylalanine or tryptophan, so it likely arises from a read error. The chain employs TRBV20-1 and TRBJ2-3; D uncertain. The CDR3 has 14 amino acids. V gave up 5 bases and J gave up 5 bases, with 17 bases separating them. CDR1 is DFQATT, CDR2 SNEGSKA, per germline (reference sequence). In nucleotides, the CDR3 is TGCAGTGCTCTGTCTCCCGGAGCTGAAGATACGCAGTATCTT. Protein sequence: CSALSPGAEDTQYL.

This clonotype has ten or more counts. The CDR3 region is CSVGEDYGYTF. As DNA, the CDR3 is TGCAGCGTTGGAGAAGACTATGGCTACACCTTC. V gene TRBV29-1 combines with J gene TRBJ1-2; D is unresolved. The CDR3 totals 11 residues. Trimming removed 4 bases at V and 3 bases at J, with 6 bases between. Looked up from germline, CDR1 is SQVTM and CDR2 is ANQGSEA.

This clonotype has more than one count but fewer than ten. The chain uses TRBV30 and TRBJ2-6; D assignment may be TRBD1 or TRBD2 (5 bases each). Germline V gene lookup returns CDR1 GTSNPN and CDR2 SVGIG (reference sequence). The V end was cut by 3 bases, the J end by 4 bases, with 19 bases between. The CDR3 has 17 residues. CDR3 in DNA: TGTGCCTGGAGACGCGGCAGGCTGGGGGAAGGGGCCAACGTCCTGACTTTC. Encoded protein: CAWRRGRLGEGANVLTF.

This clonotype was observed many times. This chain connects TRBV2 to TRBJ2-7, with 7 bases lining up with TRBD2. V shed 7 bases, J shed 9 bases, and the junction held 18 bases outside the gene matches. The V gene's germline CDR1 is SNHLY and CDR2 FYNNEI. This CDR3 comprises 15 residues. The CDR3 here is CASNPGLTLWEGQYF. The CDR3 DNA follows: TGTGCCAGCAACCCCGGACTCACCCTCTGGGAGGGGCAGTACTTC.

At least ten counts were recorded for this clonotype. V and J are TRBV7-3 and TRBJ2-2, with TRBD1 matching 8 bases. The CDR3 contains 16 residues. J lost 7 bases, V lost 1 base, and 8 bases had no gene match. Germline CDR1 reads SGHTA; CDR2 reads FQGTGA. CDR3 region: CASSLRGQGAIGELFF. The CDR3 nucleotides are TGTGCCAGCAGCTTAAGAGGCCAGGGGGCTATCGGGGAGCTGTTTTTT.

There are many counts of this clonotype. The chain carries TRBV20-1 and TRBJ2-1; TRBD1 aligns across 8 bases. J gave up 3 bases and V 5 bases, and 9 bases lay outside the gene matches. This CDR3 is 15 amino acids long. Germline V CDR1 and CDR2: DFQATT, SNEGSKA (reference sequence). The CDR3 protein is CSADPGQAFYNEQFF. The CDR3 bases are TGCAGTGCTGATCCGGGACAGGCGTTCTACAATGAGCAGTTCTTC.

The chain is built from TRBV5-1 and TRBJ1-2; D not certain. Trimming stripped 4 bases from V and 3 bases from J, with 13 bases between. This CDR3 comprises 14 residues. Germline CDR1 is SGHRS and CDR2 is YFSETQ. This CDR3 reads CASSQVSQDYGYTF. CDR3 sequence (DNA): TGCGCCAGCAGCCAAGTGTCACAAGACTATGGCTACACCTTC.

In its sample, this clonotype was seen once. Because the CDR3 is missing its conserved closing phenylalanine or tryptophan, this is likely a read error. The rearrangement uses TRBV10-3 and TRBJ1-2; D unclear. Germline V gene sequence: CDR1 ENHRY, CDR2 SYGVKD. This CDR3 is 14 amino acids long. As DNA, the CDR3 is TGCGCCATCAGTGAAAATACGGACGACTATGGCTACACCATC. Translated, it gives CAISENTDDYGYTI.